Listed here are 20 T cell receptor beta chains from one sample, sequenced in a study of beta chain features in type 1 diabetes (dated by TCRdb to 2016 to 2019). Summary of the overall study and its limitations: In all four CD4+ subsets, TCRB CDR3 length was moderately but significantly shorter in type 1 diabetes patients.

The antigens these receptors bind are not known. Libraries were constructed by the immunoSEQ multiplex PCR assay. The entire isolated RNA was reverse transcribed using the High Capacity cDNA Reverse Transcription Kit, and thus expressed TCRB transcripts were sequenced. Here the immuneACCESS table is served through TCRdb, limited to in-frame sequences with V and J called. Missing clones are a known gap in these copies; in checked studies unresolved V genes cover under half, and the rest lacks a known reason. Counted in this sample were around 250,000 clones; approximately 15% of them appeared once. Of the sample, approximately 0.02% falls within the top ten clones. Material: naive CD4+ T cells from blood. The meaning of the sample's cell subset or site label: true naive CD4+ T cells. These receptors were obtained from a man younger than 40 with type 1 diabetes.

The J gene is TRBJ2-7, the V gene TRBV10-3; 7 bases line up with TRBD2. The CDR3 covers 14 residues. V shed 10 bases and J 6 bases; nucleotides not matched to a gene: 15. In germline, CDR1 is ENHRY, CDR2 SYGVKD. CDR3 nucleotides: TGTGCCACCCACGCCGGGGGGAGGAACGCCGAGCAGTACTTC. Translated, it gives CATHAGGRNAEQYF.

The gene calls are TRBV12-2 and TRBJ2-7; TRBD1 is taken as the D call from the table, unchecked against the DNA. TRBV12-2 is designated a pseudogene. The CDR3 is 16 residues long. This CDR3 reads CASRLIVSGTEGEQYF. CDR3 bases: TGTGCAAGTCGCTTAATAGTATCCGGGACAGAAGGCGAGCAGTACTTC.

CDR3: CASSLPGNTIYF. The CDR3, as DNA: TGTGCCAGCAGCCTTCCCGGAAACACCATATATTTT. The chain couples TRBV6-5 to TRBJ1-3; D call uncertain. CDR3 length equals 12 residues. Germline values: CDR1 MNHEY, CDR2 SVGAGI. Between the trimmed V and J ends, which lost 6 bases and 4 bases, there was a span of 7 bases.

The chain is built from TRBV10-3 and TRBJ2-7; perhaps TRBD2 as D (7 bases). Trimming took 10 bases from V and 1 from J, leaving 14 bases between them. The germline gives CDR1 ENHRY, CDR2 SYGVKD. CDR3 length equals 13 residues. The CDR3 DNA sequence: TGTGCCACCCAAGGGGGAGGGTCCTACGAGCAGTACTTC. Protein sequence: CATQGGGSYEQYF.

The CDR3 DNA follows: TGTGCCAGCTCAACCCCCGGGACAGGACCCAATGAGCAGTTCTTC. This gives the protein CASSTPGTGPNEQFF. V and J are TRBV19 and TRBJ2-1; 8 nucleotides align to TRBD1. Germline V gene sequence: CDR1 LNHDA, CDR2 SQIVND (reference sequence). Trimming cost V 9 bases and J 6 bases; bases outside gene matches: 13. The CDR3 sequence is 15 residues long.

This clone turned up a few times. J is TRBJ2-3 and V is TRBV10-3; D gene ambiguous. From germline, CDR1 is ENHRY and CDR2 SYGVKD. The CDR3 spans 17 residues. V was clipped by 2 bases and J by 4 bases, with 19 bases between them. DNA for the CDR3: TGTGCCATCAGTGAGCGGGTCTCCTCCCATATACCAGATACGCAGTATTTT. It is translated as CAISERVSSHIPDTQYF.

This clone was found a few times. The V gene is TRBV6-6, the J gene TRBJ2-7; TRBD1 matches 8 bases. Germline values: CDR1 MNHNY, CDR2 SVGAGI (reference sequence). The CDR3 totals 15 residues. The V segment lost 6 bases and the J segment 7 bases; nucleotides outside the gene matches: 14. CDR3 region: CASSPSHQGAREQYF. The CDR3 coding sequence is TGTGCCAGCAGCCCGTCTCACCAGGGGGCGCGGGAGCAGTACTTC.

Only a few counts were recorded for this clone. V usage is TRBV7-6 and J usage is TRBJ2-7; the D gene is possibly TRBD1 (6 bases). CDR1 is SGHVS, CDR2 FNYEAQ, per germline. CDR3 length: 16 residues. Between the trimmed V and J ends, which lost 5 bases and 6 bases, there was a span of 23 bases. CDR3: CASSPPPRGNGGEQYF. In DNA form, the CDR3 reads TGTGCCAGCAGCCCTCCGCCAAGGGGGAACGGAGGCGAGCAGTACTTC. The full variable domain, rest sourced from reference TRBV7-6 and TRBJ2-7, is GAGVSQSPRYKVTKRGQDVALRCDPISGHVSLYWYRQALGQGPEFLTYFNYEAQQDKSGLPNDRFSAERPEGSISTLTIQRTEQRDSAMYRCASSPPPRGNGGEQYFGPGTRLTVT.

The chain is built from TRBV27 and TRBJ2-7, with 10 bases aligning to TRBD1. Germline trimming cut 3 bases from V and 0 bases from J; bases unmatched to any gene: 2. The germline V gene has CDR1 MNHEY and CDR2 SMNVEV (reference sequence). This CDR3 has 15 residues. CDR3 nucleotides: TGTGCCAGCAGTTTGGGACAGGGGTTCTCCTACGAGCAGTACTTC. Its translation: CASSLGQGFSYEQYF.

J is TRBJ1-2 and V is TRBV5-1; 7 bases agree with TRBD1. The length of the CDR3 is 15 residues. The V gene's germline CDR1 is SGHRS and CDR2 YFSETQ. Trimming removed 4 bases from V and 1 base from J; junction bases left unmatched: 7. CDR3 DNA sequence: TGCGCCAGCAGCGACCCGGGACAGAATAACTATGGCTACACCTTC. This sequence encodes CASSDPGQNNYGYTF.

With regard to this clone: Other DNA sequences in this sample translate to the same CDR3. The V and J genes are TRBV30 and TRBJ1-5, with D possibly being TRBD1 (5 bases). Trimming removed 2 bases from V and 2 bases from J, with 7 bases in between. This CDR3 region has 13 residues. Germline CDR1 and CDR2: GTSNPN and SVGIG (reference sequence). The CDR3 sequence is CAWSQGGNQPQHF. The CDR3 DNA reads TGTGCCTGGAGTCAGGGTGGCAATCAGCCCCAGCATTTT.

This clone has only a few counts. The CDR3 nucleotides read TGCGCCAGCAGCTTGGGAGGTAGCGGGAACATGATGGAGACCCAGTACTTC. Translation gives CASSLGGSGNMMETQYF. The chain combines TRBV5-1 with TRBJ2-5, with 8 bases fitting TRBD2. The CDR3 has 17 amino acids. The germline gives CDR1 SGHRS, CDR2 YFSETQ. The V segment lost 0 bases and the J segment 5 bases; nucleotides outside the gene matches: 12.

This clone was detected only a few times. The CDR3 region has the DNA TGTGCCAGCAGTTACCACTCAGGGGGCCGAGGCTACACCTTC. Amino acids: CASSYHSGGRGYTF. The V call is TRBV6-5, the J call TRBJ1-2; 8 bases line up with TRBD1. The CDR3 has 14 residues. CDR1 MNHEY and CDR2 SVGAGI come from the germline V gene. Trimming took 2 bases from V and 8 from J; bases not matched to a gene: 7.

The CDR3 sequence is CASSNWTSGGRTYEQYF. In DNA form, the CDR3 reads TGCGCCAGCAGCAATTGGACTAGCGGGGGCCGAACCTACGAGCAGTACTTC. The chain is built from TRBV4-1 and TRBJ2-7; the match to TRBD2 covers 13 bases. Germline V gene lookup returns CDR1 MGHRA and CDR2 YSYEKL. CDR3 length equals 17 residues. The ends lost 5 bases at V and 2 bases at J; junction bases unmatched: 9.

This clone was seen only a few times. The J gene is TRBJ2-2, the V gene TRBV11-2; D uncertain. The CDR3 has 14 residues. The V end was cut by 1 base, the J end by 10 bases, with 13 bases between. The germline gives CDR1 SGHAT, CDR2 FQNNGV. The DNA for the CDR3 is TGTGCCAGCAGCTTAGTACAGTATCGGCTGGAGCTGTTTTTT. Its translation: CASSLVQYRLELFF.

V gene TRBV30 combines with J gene TRBJ1-1, with 7 bases identical to TRBD1. This CDR3 comprises 14 residues. Germline V CDR1 and CDR2: GTSNPN, SVGIG (reference sequence). Trimming took 0 bases from V and 4 from J; bases not matched to a gene: 5. The CDR3 sequence is CAWSVKGAGTEAFF. In DNA form, the CDR3 reads TGTGCCTGGAGTGTAAAGGGGGCGGGCACTGAAGCTTTCTTT.

This chain joins TRBV4-1 and TRBJ2-7; D is possibly TRBD1 (5 bases). The CDR3 covers 16 residues. In germline, CDR1 is MGHRA, CDR2 YSYEKL. Trimming cost V 0 bases and J 0 bases, with 12 bases left between them. The CDR3 region is CASSQEEQGSSYEQYF. CDR3 coding DNA: TGCGCCAGCAGCCAAGAGGAGCAGGGAAGCTCCTACGAGCAGTACTTC.

The V and J genes are TRBV9 and TRBJ1-5; maybe TRBD1 (6 bases). Germline V lookup: CDR1 SGDLS, CDR2 YYNGEE. The CDR3 length is 14 residues. V lost 6 bases and J lost 7, with 17 bases in between. The CDR3 sequence is CASTPGVEGQPQHF. CDR3 DNA sequence: TGTGCCAGCACCCCAGGGGTCGAGGGCCAGCCCCAGCATTTT.

The V and J genes are TRBV7-9 and TRBJ1-6, with a weak D call TRBD1 (5 bases). V shed 5 bases and J shed 6 bases, with 14 bases lying between them. CDR1 is SEHNR, CDR2 FQNEAQ, per germline (reference sequence). The CDR3 has 15 residues. CDR3 protein: CASSPPGLINSPLHF. In DNA, the CDR3 is TGTGCCAGCAGCCCCCCGGGACTTATTAATTCACCCCTCCACTTT.

This chain links TRBV19 with TRBJ1-2; 11 bases agree with TRBD1. Germline-derived CDR1 and CDR2 are LNHDA and SQIVND (reference sequence). V lost 5 bases and J lost 8; bases outside the gene matches: 10. The CDR3 spans 15 residues. CDR3 in DNA: TGTGCCAGTAGTTCTCCGGGACAGGGGGTATGGGGCTACACCTTC. Its protein product is CASSSPGQGVWGYTF.